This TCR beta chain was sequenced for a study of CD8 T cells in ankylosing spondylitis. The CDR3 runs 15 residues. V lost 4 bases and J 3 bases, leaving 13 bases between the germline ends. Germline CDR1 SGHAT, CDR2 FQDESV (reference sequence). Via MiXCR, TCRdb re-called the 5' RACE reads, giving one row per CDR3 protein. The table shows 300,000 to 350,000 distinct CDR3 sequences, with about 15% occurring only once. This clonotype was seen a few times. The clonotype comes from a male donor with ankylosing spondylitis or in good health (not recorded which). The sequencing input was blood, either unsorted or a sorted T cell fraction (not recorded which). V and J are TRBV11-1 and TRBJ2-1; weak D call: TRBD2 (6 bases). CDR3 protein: CASSSLGLLYNEQFF. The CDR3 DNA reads TGTGCCAGCAGCTCATTGGGACTTCTCTACAATGAGCAGTTCTTC.